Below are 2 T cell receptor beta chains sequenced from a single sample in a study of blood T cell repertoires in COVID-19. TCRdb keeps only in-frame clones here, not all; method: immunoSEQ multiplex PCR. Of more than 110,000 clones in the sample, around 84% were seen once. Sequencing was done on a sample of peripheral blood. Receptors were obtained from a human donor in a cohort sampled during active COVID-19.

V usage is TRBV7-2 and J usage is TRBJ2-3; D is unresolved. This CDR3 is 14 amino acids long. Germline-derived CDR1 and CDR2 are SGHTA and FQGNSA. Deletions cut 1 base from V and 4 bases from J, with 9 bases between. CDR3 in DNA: TGTGCCAGCAGCTTAGGGCTGCAACCAGATACGCAGTATTTT. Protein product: CASSLGLQPDTQYF.

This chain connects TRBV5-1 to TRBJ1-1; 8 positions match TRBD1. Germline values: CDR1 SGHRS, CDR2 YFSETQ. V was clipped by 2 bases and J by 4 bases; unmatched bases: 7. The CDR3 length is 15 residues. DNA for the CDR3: TGCGCCAGCAGCTTTCGTCAGGGGGCAGGCACTGAAGCTTTCTTT. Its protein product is CASSFRQGAGTEAFF.